The clone carrying this T cell receptor beta chain was found a few times. Its specificity is not known. The entry originates in a study of blood T cells in healthy people across ages. A second PCR, run for about 7 to 11 cycles, used a sample-barcoded 5' primer plus a J-beta primer mix. TCRdb analysed the 5' RACE reads with MiXCR anew, one entry per CDR3 protein. The sample comprises around 940,000 distinct CDR3 sequences, approximately 50% of which are singletons, and about a fifth rests with the top ten. Broader study findings: It was held that the diversity estimates obtained from one million T cells were underestimates.

This clonotype was sampled from a woman aged 60-70 years in good health. The source material was blood.

This CDR3 is CATTGHGNYGYTF. DNA for the CDR3: TGTGCCACTACAGGGCACGGTAACTATGGCTACACCTTC. The chain recombines TRBV6-5 with TRBJ1-2, with D possibly being TRBD1 (6 bases). There are 13 residues in the CDR3. CDR1 and CDR2 (germline): MNHEY, SVGAGI. The germline V and J ends were trimmed by 10 bases and 1 base, with 13 bases remaining between them.